Each of the 2 T cell receptor beta chains below was sequenced from the same sample in a study of shared clonotypes between healthy human individuals. Sequenced by immunoSEQ multiplex PCR; TCRdb stores in-frame clones only, minus some. The data show about 800,000 clones, approximately 97% seen once. Naive CD8 cells were CD45RO-negative, positively selected for CCR7, excluding terminally differentiated effector memory CD45RA+ cells. The sample was naive CD8+ T cells sorted from blood. The receptor set was obtained from a man aged 25 to 40 in good health.

J is TRBJ2-2 and V is TRBV11-2; D is perhaps TRBD1 (5 bases). The V and J ends lost 3 bases and 7 bases respectively, with 18 bases between them. Germline CDR1 SGHAT, CDR2 FQNNGV. The CDR3 length is 16 residues. The DNA of the CDR3 is TGTGCCAGCAGCTTTCAGGCAGGGTATATCGGCGGGGAGCTGTTTTTT. It specifies CASSFQAGYIGGELFF.

This chain uses TRBV23-1 with TRBJ1-1; TRBD1 agrees at 9 bases. TRBV23-1 is an open reading frame, and its role is uncertain. The junction had 15 bases not matched to a gene; V was cut back by 6 bases and J by 1 base. The CDR3 sequence is 18 residues long. The CDR3 region is CASSLRRSQGAKNTEAFF. As DNA, the CDR3 is TGCGCCAGCAGCCTCAGGCGGTCACAGGGGGCCAAGAACACTGAAGCTTTCTTT.